These T cell receptor beta chains were read from a single sample in a study of cytomegalovirus exposure and HLA in healthy donors. Using immunoSEQ multiplex PCR, the repertoire was profiled, and TCRdb retains in-frame clones only, with some absent. This sample has under 400,000 clones, with roughly 86% found just once. The sequenced sample consisted of PBMCs. The receptors stem from a man aged 30 to 39 in good health and CMV-seronegative. Each CDR3 is given with its conserved first and last residue. A D gene is named only where the DNA matches it firmly. Clone size, where shown, is once, few, many, or a class for clones that have expanded.

v_gene	j_gene	len	d_gene	abundance	CDR3aa	CDR3nt
TRBV5-1	TRBJ2-1	12	TRBD1	NA	CASRTGDNEQFF	TGCGCCAGCCGGACAGGGGACAATGAGCAGTTCTTC
TRBV6-5	TRBJ2-7	14	NA	NA	CASSYSGGLYEQYF	TGTGCCAGCAGTTACTCAGGGGGTCTGTACGAGCAGTACTTC
TRBV6-6	TRBJ1-2	12	TRBD1	NA	CAGGTGYYGYTF	TGTGCCGGCGGGACAGGGTACTATGGCTACACCTTC
TRBV6-1	TRBJ2-7	14	TRBD1	NA	CASSPGTGVYEQYF	TGTGCCAGCAGCCCCGGGACAGGGGTCTACGAGCAGTACTTC
TRBV7-2	TRBJ2-3	16	NA	NA	CASSRGTTFGTDTQYF	TGTGCCAGCAGCCGGGGTACGACATTCGGCACAGATACGCAGTATTTT
TRBV4-2	TRBJ2-1	15	TRBD2	NA	CASSSAGGADGEQFF	TGTGCCAGCAGCTCGGCGGGGGGGGCTGACGGTGAGCAGTTCTTC
TRBV5-1	TRBJ1-5	15	NA	NA	CASSEIVGRDQPQHF	TGCGCCAGCAGTGAGATCGTAGGGAGGGATCAGCCCCAGCATTTT
TRBV6-1	TRBJ1-5	14	NA	NA	CASSEDRGNQPQHF	TGTGCCAGCAGTGAGGACAGAGGCAATCAGCCCCAGCATTTT
TRBV6-1	TRBJ1-1	14	TRBD1	NA	CASSEVRTGPEAFF	TGTGCCAGCAGTGAAGTTCGGACAGGGCCTGAAGCTTTCTTT
TRBV11-2	TRBJ1-6	16	NA	NA	CASSEGPWGGNSPLHF	TGTGCCAGCAGCGAGGGGCCCTGGGGGGGCAATTCACCCCTCCACTTT
TRBV7-2	TRBJ2-7	16	TRBD1	NA	CASSPTAGTGRHEQYF	TGTGCCAGCAGCCCCACTGCCGGGACAGGGCGACACGAGCAGTACTTC
TRBV30	TRBJ2-7	14	TRBD1	NA	CALQTRDREYEQYF	TGTGCCTTGCAGACCCGGGACAGGGAATACGAGCAGTACTTC
TRBV4-2	TRBJ1-3	17	TRBD1	few	CASSQEVDRGSGNTIYF	TGTGCCAGCAGCCAAGAAGTGGACAGGGGTTCTGGAAACACCATATATTTT
TRBV6-6	TRBJ1-1	13	NA	NA	CASRGDLNTEAFF	TGTGCCAGCAGAGGGGATTTGAACACTGAAGCTTTCTTT
TRBV13	TRBJ2-2	13	NA	NA	CASSFRGAGELFF	TGTGCCAGCAGCTTCAGGGGGGCCGGGGAGCTGTTTTTT
TRBV5-6	TRBJ2-1	17	TRBD2	NA	CASSLGGGGVLYNEQFF	TGTGCCAGCAGCTTGGGTGGCGGGGGGGTTCTGTACAATGAGCAGTTCTTC
TRBV5-1	TRBJ1-2	17	NA	NA	CASSPLEGGRLNYGYTF	TGCGCCAGCAGCCCTCTCGAGGGGGGGAGGCTTAACTATGGCTACACCTTC
TRBV25-1	TRBJ2-5	16	TRBD2	NA	CAGSERGGGVQETQYF	TGTGCCGGCAGTGAACGGGGCGGGGGGGTTCAAGAGACCCAGTACTTC
TRBV19	TRBJ1-1	16	TRBD1	NA	CASSRGQGEKNTEAFF	TGTGCCAGTAGTAGGGGACAGGGCGAAAAGAACACTGAAGCTTTCTTT
TRBV4-2	TRBJ2-7	12	NA	few	CASSQDYHEQYF	TGTGCCAGCAGCCAAGATTATCACGAGCAGTACTTC
TRBV6-1	TRBJ2-1	10	NA	NA	CASQKNEQFF	TGTGCCAGCCAAAAAAATGAGCAGTTCTTC
TRBV30	TRBJ2-7	14	NA	NA	CAWRNPGRGYEQYF	TGTGCCTGGAGGAATCCGGGTCGGGGCTACGAGCAGTACTTC
TRBV11-2	TRBJ1-3	15	NA	NA	CASSVTGGAGNTIYF	TGTGCCAGCAGCGTTACCGGGGGAGCTGGAAACACCATATATTTT
TRBV12-5	TRBJ2-3	17	NA	NA	CASGFSPSQRRTDTQYF	TGTGCTAGTGGTTTCTCGCCCTCACAGAGGAGGACAGATACGCAGTATTTT
TRBV5-4	TRBJ1-6	15	NA	NA	CASSLVPASDSPLHF	TGTGCCAGCAGCTTGGTTCCGGCCAGCGATTCACCCCTCCACTTT
TRBV4-1	TRBJ1-3	16	TRBD1	NA	CASSQAGQSSGNTIYF	TGCGCCAGCAGCCAAGCGGGACAGTCCTCTGGAAACACCATATATTTT
TRBV29-1	TRBJ2-7	13	TRBD1	NA	CSVFSDRGDEQYF	TGCAGCGTCTTTTCGGACAGGGGCGACGAGCAGTACTTC
TRBV18	TRBJ2-1	15	TRBD2	NA	CASSPRTSGDNEQFF	TGTGCCAGCTCACCAAGGACTAGCGGGGACAATGAGCAGTTCTTC
TRBV6-5	TRBJ2-7	14	NA	NA	CASSPPPSPYEQYF	TGTGCCAGCAGCCCTCCACCAAGCCCATACGAGCAGTACTTC
TRBV27	TRBJ2-7	14	TRBD1	NA	CASSWGDRGYEQYF	TGTGCCAGCAGTTGGGGGGACAGGGGCTACGAGCAGTACTTC
TRBV12-5	TRBJ1-2	15	TRBD1	NA	CASGPGTGDLYGYTF	TGTGCTAGTGGTCCCGGGACAGGGGACCTCTATGGCTACACCTTC